The 20 T cell receptor beta chains below come from one sample, sequenced in a study of T cell responses to AZD1222 COVID-19 vaccine. The method was immunoSEQ multiplex PCR; TCRdb's version includes in-frame clones alone and lacks a portion of them. The sample holds 250,000 to 300,000 clones, around 92% seen once. Here the sequenced sample was peripheral blood, taken 28 days after the second AZD1222 dose. The receptors come from an adult who received the AZD1222 COVID-19 vaccine.

The chain employs TRBV9 and TRBJ2-3; no clear D gene. Germline CDR1 and CDR2: SGDLS and YYNGEE. The V end lost 4 bases, the J end lost 0 bases, and 9 bases lay between the germline ends. The CDR3 extends over 14 amino acids. This CDR3 reads CASSTRPSTDTQYF. The CDR3, as DNA: TGTGCCAGCAGCACCAGGCCCAGCACAGATACGCAGTATTTT.

This clone was picked up one time. The chain joins TRBV19 to TRBJ2-1; D is ambiguous. This CDR3 spans 13 amino acids. CDR1 is LNHDA, CDR2 SQIVND, per germline (reference sequence). V lost 1 base, J lost 7 bases, and 8 bases lay in between. CDR3 region: CASSIGYANEQFF. CDR3 DNA: TGTGCCAGTAGTATAGGTTATGCGAATGAGCAGTTCTTC.

The CDR3 sequence is CASSLRDREFLGYGYTF. CDR3 in DNA: TGTGCCAGCAGCCTCCGGGACAGGGAGTTCTTGGGGTATGGCTACACCTTC. The V gene is TRBV5-4, the J gene TRBJ1-2; TRBD1 matches at 9 bases. Germline trimming cut 4 bases from V and 5 bases from J; bases unmatched to any gene: 15. Germline assignment: CDR1 SGHNT and CDR2 YYREEE (reference sequence). This CDR3 has 17 residues. The variable domain in full, completed from reference TRBV5-4 and TRBJ1-2, reads ETGVTQSPTHLIKTRGQQVTLRCSSQSGHNTVSWYQQALGQGPQFIFQYYREEENGRGNFPPRFSGLQFPNYSSELNVNALELDDSALYLCASSLRDREFLGYGYTFGSGTRLTVV.

The chain is built from TRBV7-2 and TRBJ1-5; D gene ambiguous. Germline loops: CDR1 SGHTA, CDR2 FQGNSA. Trimming removed 6 bases at V and 7 bases at J, with 22 bases between. There are 16 residues in the CDR3. DNA for the CDR3: TGTGCCAGCAGTCTTTCCACGGACCCACGTGTACAGCCCCAGCATTTT. Encoded protein: CASSLSTDPRVQPQHF.

The genes are TRBV4-1 and TRBJ2-1; possible D gene TRBD1, 6 bases. V was cut by 0 bases and J by 1 base, with 7 bases left in between. The CDR3 runs 15 residues. Germline-derived CDR1 and CDR2 are MGHRA and YSYEKL. This chain's CDR3 is CASSQETGSYNEQFF. The CDR3 bases are TGCGCCAGCAGCCAAGAAACAGGGTCCTACAATGAGCAGTTCTTC.

The gene calls are TRBV25-1 and TRBJ2-4, with D tentatively TRBD1 (5 bases). The CDR3 has 13 amino acids. Trimming shortened V by 2 bases and J by 6 bases, and 8 bases separated the two germline ends. CDR1 is MGHDK, CDR2 SYGVNS, per germline. The CDR3 DNA follows: TGTGCCAGCAGTGAACAGGGAAGAAACATTCAGTACTTC. Amino acid sequence: CASSEQGRNIQYF.

This rearrangement joins TRBV3-1 (or the pseudogene TRBV3-2) to TRBJ2-3; the match to TRBD2 covers 11 bases. Germline assignment: CDR1 LGHDT and CDR2 YNNKEL (reference sequence). The CDR3 spans 17 residues. The V and J ends lost 4 bases and 6 bases, in that order; junction bases with no gene match: 12. CDR3 DNA sequence: TGTGCCAGCAGCCGACGGGCTAGCGGGAGGTACTGGGATACGCAGTATTTT. This translates into CASSRRASGRYWDTQYF.

The rearrangement joins TRBV4-3 to TRBJ2-2; D perhaps matches TRBD1 (6 bases). Germline loops: CDR1 LGHNA, CDR2 YSLEER. The CDR3 contains 18 residues. The V end lost 0 bases, the J end lost 4 bases, and 18 bases lay between the germline ends. CDR3 sequence: CASSQDWWADSVTGELFF. The CDR3 DNA is TGCGCCAGCAGCCAAGATTGGTGGGCGGACAGTGTCACCGGGGAGCTGTTTTTT.

The V gene is TRBV28, the J gene TRBJ2-7; no clear D. The CDR3 is 16 residues long. Trimming cost V 4 bases and J 0 bases, with 16 bases left between them. Germline V gene sequence: CDR1 MDHEN, CDR2 SYDVKM. This CDR3 is CASSSLTLKSSYEQYF. DNA of the CDR3: TGTGCCAGCAGTTCATTGACCCTGAAGAGCTCCTACGAGCAGTACTTC.

The genes are TRBV6-6 and TRBJ1-5; TRBD1 might be the D (6 bases). CDR1 and CDR2 from the germline V gene are MNHNY and SVGAGI (reference sequence). V lost 6 bases, J lost 3 bases, and 12 bases lay in between. The CDR3 is 14 amino acids. This CDR3 reads CASSLAGVNQPQHF. The CDR3 nucleotides read TGTGCCAGCAGCTTAGCAGGGGTCAATCAGCCCCAGCATTTT.

The chain is built from TRBV19 and TRBJ2-3; 10 bases are a match to TRBD1. V trimming: 4 bases; J trimming: 3 bases; junction bases outside the gene matches: 7. CDR1 is LNHDA and CDR2 is SQIVND in the germline V gene (reference sequence). The CDR3 covers 16 residues. CDR3 sequence (DNA): TGTGCCAGTAGTACCAGGCGGGACAGGGGAACAGATACGCAGTATTTT. Protein product: CASSTRRDRGTDTQYF.

V and J are TRBV6-2 or TRBV6-3 and TRBJ2-2, with D possibly TRBD2 on 5 matching bases. The germline V and J ends were trimmed by 6 bases and 9 bases, with 14 bases remaining between them. Germline CDR1 reads MNHEY; CDR2 reads SVGEGT. The CDR3 consists of 13 residues. CDR3 sequence (DNA): TGTGCCAGCAGCCAGGACTCCCCCAGGGAGCTGTTTTTT. Protein sequence: CASSQDSPRELFF.

V is TRBV5-1 and J is TRBJ2-5, with D tentatively TRBD1 (7 bases). Germline V lookup: CDR1 SGHRS, CDR2 YFSETQ. V lost 4 bases and J 5 bases, leaving 12 bases between the germline ends. This CDR3 is 13 amino acids long. CDR3 amino acids: CASSAQGRETQYF. The CDR3 DNA reads as TGCGCCAGCAGCGCACAGGGGAGGGAGACCCAGTACTTC. The variable domain in full, with the rest retrieved from reference TRBV5-1 and TRBJ2-5, is KAGVTQTPRYLIKTRGQQVTLSCSPISGHRSVSWYQQTPGQGLQFLFEYFSETQRNKGNFPGRFSGRQFSNSRSEMNVSTLELGDSALYLCASSAQGRETQYFGPGTRLLVL.

The chain links TRBV10-3 to TRBJ1-1; 7 nucleotides align to TRBD1. The J segment lost 4 bases and the V segment lost 3 bases, leaving 8 bases of the junction unmatched. Germline-derived CDR1 and CDR2 are ENHRY and SYGVKD. CDR3 length equals 15 residues. The CDR3 sequence: CAISEGTGVSTEAFF. Here the CDR3 DNA reads TGTGCCATCAGTGAAGGCACAGGGGTATCCACTGAAGCTTTCTTT.

V gene TRBV19 combines with J gene TRBJ1-1; D not resolved. CDR1 LNHDA and CDR2 SQIVND come from the germline V gene (reference sequence). Between the trimmed V and J ends, which lost 3 bases and 4 bases, there was a span of 12 bases. This CDR3 is built from 14 residues. The CDR3 DNA is TGTGCCAGTAGTATTATGGTTACGGGCACTGAAGCTTTCTTT. This translates into CASSIMVTGTEAFF.

The chain has TRBV7-9 and TRBJ2-7, with D tentatively TRBD2 (5 bases). The V and J ends lost 3 bases and 0 bases respectively, with 15 bases between them. The V gene's germline CDR1 is SEHNR and CDR2 FQNEAQ (reference sequence). The CDR3 has 16 amino acids. The CDR3 DNA follows: TGTGCCAGCAGCTTTATATTCGACGGGGACTCCTACGAGCAGTACTTC. Translating gives CASSFIFDGDSYEQYF.

This clone has more than one count but fewer than ten. The V gene is TRBV2, the J gene TRBJ1-4; D is possibly TRBD1 (5 bases). CDR3 length: 12 residues. Germline-derived CDR1 and CDR2 are SNHLY and FYNNEI. Trimming took 4 bases from V and 10 from J, leaving 10 bases between them. The CDR3 is CASSGTGGKLFF. In nucleotides, the CDR3 is TGTGCCAGCAGTGGGACTGGGGGAAAACTGTTTTTT.

This sequence joins TRBV6-1 and TRBJ1-5; D is undetermined. V was clipped by 1 base and J by 5 bases, with 9 bases between them. The CDR3 loop spans 14 amino acids. Germline V CDR1 and CDR2: MNHNS, SASEGT. CDR3: CASSEDGAYQPQHF. DNA for the CDR3: TGTGCCAGCAGTGAAGATGGCGCTTATCAGCCCCAGCATTTT.

The table lists this clone with a count of one. J is TRBJ2-7 and V is TRBV29-1, with 12 bases matching TRBD2. Per germline, CDR1 SQVTM and CDR2 ANQGSEA. With V trimmed by 5 bases and J by 4 bases, 6 bases remained unmatched. The CDR3 totals 14 residues. CDR3: CSVYGLAGLYEQYF. Here the CDR3 DNA reads TGCAGCGTTTACGGACTAGCGGGACTTTACGAGCAGTACTTC.

This chain joins TRBV6-5 and TRBJ2-1; 12 bases map to TRBD2. The trim removed 6 bases at V and 6 bases at J, leaving 6 bases unmatched. Germline lookup yields CDR1 MNHEY and CDR2 SVGAGI. The CDR3 spans 15 residues. CDR3 in amino acids: CASSGPGLAGNEQFF. CDR3 sequence (DNA): TGTGCCAGCAGCGGCCCGGGACTAGCGGGCAATGAGCAGTTCTTC.